This T cell receptor beta chain emerged from a study of cytomegalovirus exposure and HLA in healthy donors. 60 Vbeta and 13 Jbeta primers were used in PCR. Produced via immunoSEQ multiplex PCR; TCRdb's table is partial and in-frame only. The sample carries approximately 150,000 clones, 79% recorded once. The CDR3 spans 17 residues. V lost 5 bases and J lost 4; bases outside the gene matches: 13. CDR1 and CDR2 (germline): SEHNR, FQNEAQ (reference sequence). The sequencing input was PBMCs. The clonotype originates from a man aged 40-55 years in good health and CMV-seronegative. The chain combines TRBV7-9 with TRBJ2-2; TRBD2 matches at 7 bases. The CDR3 region has the DNA TGTGCCAGCAGCCCGTCGCGCGGGAGAGGACGCACCGGGGAGCTGTTTTTT. Translating gives CASSPSRGRGRTGELFF.